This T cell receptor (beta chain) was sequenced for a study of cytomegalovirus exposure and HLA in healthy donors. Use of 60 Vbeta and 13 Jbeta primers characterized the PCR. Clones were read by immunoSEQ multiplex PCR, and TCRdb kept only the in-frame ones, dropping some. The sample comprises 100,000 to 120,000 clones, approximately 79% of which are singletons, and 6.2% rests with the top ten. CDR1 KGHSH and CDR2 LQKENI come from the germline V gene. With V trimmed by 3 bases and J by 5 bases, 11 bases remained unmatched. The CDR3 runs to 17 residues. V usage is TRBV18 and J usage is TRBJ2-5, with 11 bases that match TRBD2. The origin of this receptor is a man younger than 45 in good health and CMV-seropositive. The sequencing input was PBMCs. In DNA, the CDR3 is TGTGCCAGCTCACCGCCGAGACTAGCGGGGAGTTTGGAGACCCAGTACTTC. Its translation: CASSPPRLAGSLETQYF. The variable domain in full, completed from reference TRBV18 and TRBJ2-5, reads NAGVMQNPRHLVRRRGQEARLRCSPMKGHSHVYWYRQLPEEGLKFMVYLQKENIIDESGMPKERFSAEFPKEGPSILRIQQVVRGDSAAYFCASSPPRLAGSLETQYFGPGTRLLVL.